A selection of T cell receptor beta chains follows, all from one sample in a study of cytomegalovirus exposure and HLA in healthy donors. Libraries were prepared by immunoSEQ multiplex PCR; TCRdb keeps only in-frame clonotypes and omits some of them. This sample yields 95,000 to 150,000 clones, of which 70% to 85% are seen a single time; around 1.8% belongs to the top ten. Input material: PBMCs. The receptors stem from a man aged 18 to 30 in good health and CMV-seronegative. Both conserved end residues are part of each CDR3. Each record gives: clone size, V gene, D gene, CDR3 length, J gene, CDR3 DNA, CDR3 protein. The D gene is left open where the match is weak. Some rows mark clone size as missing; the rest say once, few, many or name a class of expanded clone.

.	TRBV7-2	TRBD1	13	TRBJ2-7	TGTGCCAGCAGTCAACAGGGGTGGGACGAGCAGTACTTC	CASSQQGWDEQYF
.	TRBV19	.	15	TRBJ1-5	TGTGCCAGTAGTATGGGACGGGGGGGCAATCAGCCCCAGCATTTT	CASSMGRGGNQPQHF
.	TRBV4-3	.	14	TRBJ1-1	TGCGCCAGCAGCCAAGAAACAGTGAACACTGAAGCTTTCTTT	CASSQETVNTEAFF
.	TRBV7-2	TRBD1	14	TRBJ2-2	TGTGCCAGCAGCCGGGACAGGGGCACCGGGGAGCTGTTTTTT	CASSRDRGTGELFF
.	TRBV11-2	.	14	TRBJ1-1	TGTGCCAGCAGCGATGGACTGAAACCAACTGAAGCTTTCTTT	CASSDGLKPTEAFF
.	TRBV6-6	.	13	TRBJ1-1	TGTGCCAGCAGTCCGACAGGATGGACTGAAGCTTTCTTT	CASSPTGWTEAFF
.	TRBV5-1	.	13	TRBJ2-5	TGCGCCAGCAGCTTCCCTAGCACGGAGACCCAGTACTTC	CASSFPSTETQYF
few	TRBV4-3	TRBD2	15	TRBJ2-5	TGCGCCAGCAGCCAAGGCGGGGGGGCAGGGGAGACCCAGTACTTC	CASSQGGGAGETQYF
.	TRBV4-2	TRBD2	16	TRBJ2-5	TGTGCCAGCAGCCAAGATGGGACTAGCCCTCAAGAGACCCAGTACTTC	CASSQDGTSPQETQYF
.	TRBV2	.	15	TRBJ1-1	TGTGCCAGCAGTGATCGGACAGCCAAGAACACTGAAGCTTTCTTT	CASSDRTAKNTEAFF